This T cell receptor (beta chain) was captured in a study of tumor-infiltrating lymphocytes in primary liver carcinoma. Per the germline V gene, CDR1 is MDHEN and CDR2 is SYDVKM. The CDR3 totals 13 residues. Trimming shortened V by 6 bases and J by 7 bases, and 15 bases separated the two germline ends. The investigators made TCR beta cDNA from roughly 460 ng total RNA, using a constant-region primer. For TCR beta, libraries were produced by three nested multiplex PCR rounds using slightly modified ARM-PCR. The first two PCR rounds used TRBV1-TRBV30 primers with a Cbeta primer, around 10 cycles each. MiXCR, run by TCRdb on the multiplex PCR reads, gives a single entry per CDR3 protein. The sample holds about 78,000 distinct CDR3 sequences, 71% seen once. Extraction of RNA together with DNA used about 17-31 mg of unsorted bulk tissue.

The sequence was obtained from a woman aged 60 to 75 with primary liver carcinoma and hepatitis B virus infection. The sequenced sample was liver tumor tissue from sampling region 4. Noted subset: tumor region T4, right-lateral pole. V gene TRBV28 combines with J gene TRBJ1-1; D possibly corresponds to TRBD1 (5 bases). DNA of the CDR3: TGTGCCAGCAGGTCAGGGACGTGGGGTGAAGCTTTCTTT. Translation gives CASRSGTWGEAFF.